The clone carrying this T cell receptor beta chain was observed a handful of times. Amplification targeted TCR beta CDR3 regions from RNA transcripts. The HTBI set primed first-round TCR CDR3 RT-PCR. A single record per CDR3 protein comes from TCRdb applying MiXCR to the multiplex PCR reads. The table lists some 580,000 distinct CDR3 sequences, more than 15% of them singletons. The data are from a study of T cells in Graves' hyperthyroidism and ophthalmopathy. The CDR3 is 12 amino acids. From germline, CDR1 is SGHRS and CDR2 YFSETQ. Trimming took off 4 bases at V and 4 bases at J, with 9 bases between the two ends.

The clonotype originates from a woman aged 40 to 50 with Graves' ophthalmopathy. The sequenced sample was blood. This sequence joins TRBV5-1 and TRBJ2-7; D is tentatively TRBD1 or TRBD2 (5 bases each). CDR3 sequence reads: CASSPWGYEQYF. DNA for the CDR3: TGCGCCAGCAGCCCGTGGGGGTACGAGCAGTACTTC. Complete variable domain (other parts from reference TRBV5-1 and TRBJ2-7): KAGVTQTPRYLIKTRGQQVTLSCSPISGHRSVSWYQQTPGQGLQFLFEYFSETQRNKGNFPGRFSGRQFSNSRSEMNVSTLELGDSALYLCASSPWGYEQYFGPGTRLTVT.